Listed here are 28 T cell receptor beta chains from one sample, sequenced in a study of blood T cells in healthy people across ages. The second PCR ran about 6 to 12 cycles with a sample-barcoded 5' primer and J-beta primers. TCRdb used MiXCR to reprocess the 5' RACE reads, holding one entry per CDR3 protein. The data hold about 770,000 distinct CDR3 sequences, with 40% to 50% observed a single time. The sequenced sample was blood. Receptors originate from a man aged 55 to 70 in good health.

J is TRBJ2-7 and V is TRBV4-2, with D perhaps assigned TRBD1 or TRBD2 (6 bases each). CDR3 length: 16 amino acids. V was pared by 4 bases and J by 3 bases, with 19 bases between. Per the germline V gene, CDR1 is LGHNA and CDR2 is YNFKEQ. The CDR3 DNA is TGTGCCAGCAGCCCAGCGGAGGGGGTATCTAACTACGAGCAGTACTTC. It translates to CASSPAEGVSNYEQYF.

V usage is TRBV7-2 and J usage is TRBJ1-5; D not certain. The germline V gene encodes CDR1 SGHTA and CDR2 FQGNSA. There are 15 residues in the CDR3. V was cut by 2 bases and J by 2 bases, with 10 bases left in between. CDR3 DNA: TGTGCCAGCAGCTTATTTGAGGGAGGCAATCAGCCCCAGCATTTT. Its translation: CASSLFEGGNQPQHF.

Here the CDR3 DNA reads TGTGCCAGCAGTTACTTGCGGGGCAGGATAAATGAGCAGTTCTTC. This sequence encodes CASSYLRGRINEQFF. The rearrangement links TRBV6-2 or TRBV6-3 to TRBJ2-1; D is possibly TRBD2 (6 bases). The germline CDR1 and CDR2 sequences are MNHEY and SVGEGT. The CDR3 contains 15 residues. Trimming cost V 1 base and J 7 bases, with 14 bases left between them.

The chain employs TRBV9 and TRBJ2-1; D is perhaps TRBD2 (5 bases). Trimming took off 3 bases at V and 8 bases at J, with 18 bases between the two ends. Germline CDR1 and CDR2: SGDLS and YYNGEE. The CDR3 has 15 amino acids. The CDR3 DNA reads TGTGCCAGCAGCGATGGCGTCGAGGGTTTCGATGAGCAGTTCTTC. This gives the protein CASSDGVEGFDEQFF. The full variable domain, completed using reference TRBV9 and TRBJ2-1, is DSGVTQTPKHLITATGQRVTLRCSPRSGDLSVYWYQQSLDQGLQFLIQYYNGEERAKGNILERFSAQQFPDLHSELNLSSLELGDSALYFCASSDGVEGFDEQFFGPGTRLTVL.

This clonotype was seen more than once but under ten times. Here the CDR3 DNA reads TGCAGTGCTCGGGGGACCGCAGATACGCAGTATTTT. Protein product: CSARGTADTQYF. The genes are TRBV20-1 and TRBJ2-3, with D possibly matching TRBD2 (6 bases). V lost 5 bases and J lost 4, with 10 bases in between. CDR1 and CDR2 from the germline V gene are DFQATT and SNEGSKA (reference sequence). This CDR3 is built from 12 residues.

This clonotype was seen ten or more times. The chain employs TRBV5-1 and TRBJ2-1; possibly TRBD1 for D (6 bases). Germline loops: CDR1 SGHRS, CDR2 YFSETQ. The CDR3 is 13 amino acids. Trimming removed 4 bases from V and 5 bases from J, with 10 bases in between. The CDR3 protein is CASSVGQNNEQFF. CDR3 DNA sequence: TGCGCCAGCAGCGTAGGACAGAACAATGAGCAGTTCTTC.

This clonotype was counted a few times. The J gene is TRBJ1-6, the V gene TRBV20-1, with D perhaps matching TRBD1 (5 bases). The V end lost 5 bases, the J end lost 8 bases, and 10 bases lay between the germline ends. CDR3 size: 12 residues. CDR1 and CDR2 (germline): DFQATT, SNEGSKA (reference sequence). In DNA form, the CDR3 reads TGCAGTGCTTCAGGGTTAGATTCACCCCTCCACTTT. Protein: CSASGLDSPLHF.

This clonotype was recorded at least ten times. The chain joins TRBV20-1 to TRBJ1-2, with 8 bases aligning to TRBD1. The CDR3 covers 12 residues. Losses at the gene ends were 4 bases for V and 4 bases for J; bases not matched to a gene: 2. Germline CDR1 reads DFQATT; CDR2 reads SNEGSKA (reference sequence). The CDR3 DNA is TGCAGTGCTATTGACAGGGGCTATGGCTACACCTTC. It codes for CSAIDRGYGYTF.

The genes are TRBV6-5 and TRBJ2-7; D may be TRBD2 (5 bases). Trimming left V 4 bases short and J 4 bases short, with 20 bases between. The CDR3 runs to 16 residues. Germline-derived CDR1 and CDR2 are MNHEY and SVGAGI. The CDR3 nucleotides read TGTGCCAGCAGTTCCCTCGGGAAGGGTTTTTTTTACGAGCAGTACTTC. Its translation is CASSSLGKGFFYEQYF.

This clonotype occurred a few times. The chain employs TRBV6-6 and TRBJ1-4, with D possibly TRBD1 on 5 matching bases. The CDR3 length is 17 residues. Trimming cost V 2 bases and J 5 bases, with 18 bases left between them. Germline loops: CDR1 MNHNY, CDR2 SVGAGI (reference sequence). CDR3 in DNA: TGTGCCAGCAGTTACCTCGGCAGGGTGGAAAGGAATGAAAAACTGTTTTTT. Translating gives CASSYLGRVERNEKLFF.

V is TRBV5-5 and J is TRBJ2-2; TRBD1 matches 10 bases. Germline loops: CDR1 SGHKS, CDR2 YYEKEE (reference sequence). V shed 4 bases, J shed 3 bases, and the junction held 3 bases outside the gene matches. There are 15 residues in the CDR3. CDR3 bases: TGTGCCAGCAGCCTGGACAGGGGGTACACCGGGGAGCTGTTTTTT. This gives the protein CASSLDRGYTGELFF.

The V call is TRBV7-2, the J call TRBJ2-1; D call uncertain. The ends were cut back, 1 base at V and 0 bases at J, with 10 bases in the middle. The CDR3 runs 16 residues. Germline V gene data show CDR1 as SGHTA and CDR2 as FQGNSA. The CDR3 sequence is CASSLVPMSSYNEQFF. The DNA of the CDR3 is TGTGCCAGCAGCTTAGTCCCGATGAGCTCCTACAATGAGCAGTTCTTC. The full variable domain, its missing parts supplied by reference TRBV7-2 and TRBJ2-1, is GAGVSQSPSNKVTEKGKDVELRCDPISGHTALYWYRQSLGQGLEFLIYFQGNSAPDKSGLPSDRFSAERTGGSVSTLTIQRTQQEDSAVYLCASSLVPMSSYNEQFFGPGTRLTVL.

Details on this clonotype: One end of the junction is discordant with germline, which a read error may explain. This chain joins TRBV29-1 and TRBJ2-2; D perhaps matches TRBD1 (6 bases). Looked up from germline, CDR1 is SQVTM and CDR2 is ANQGSEA. The CDR3 runs to 14 residues. The CDR3 is CSVLTGANTGEQFF. In DNA, the CDR3 is TGCAGCGTACTGACAGGAGCGAACACCGGGGAGCAGTTTTTT.

The chain recombines TRBV7-8 with TRBJ1-2; TRBD1 aligns across 7 bases. V shed 5 bases and J 6 bases; nucleotides not matched to a gene: 9. Germline CDR1 and CDR2: SGHVS and FQNEAQ. This CDR3 is built from 14 residues. The CDR3 DNA reads as TGTGCCAGCAGCCCGGACAGGTTCCCCCATGGCTACACCTTC. Its protein is CASSPDRFPHGYTF.

The chain is built from TRBV12-5 and TRBJ2-1, with 10 bases aligning to TRBD1. With V trimmed by 5 bases and J by 6 bases, 22 bases remained unmatched. From germline, CDR1 is LGHNT and CDR2 FRNRAP. The CDR3 is 20 residues long. CDR3 sequence: CASGANWDRGRWSFINEQFF. The CDR3 DNA sequence: TGTGCTAGTGGTGCGAACTGGGACAGGGGTCGATGGTCCTTCATCAATGAGCAGTTCTTC.

The chain links TRBV6-5 to TRBJ2-5; D might be TRBD2 (6 bases). Trimming took 2 bases from V and 4 from J, leaving 11 bases between them. The CDR3 spans 14 residues. CDR1 is MNHEY and CDR2 is SVGAGI in the germline V gene. Here the CDR3 DNA reads TGTGCCAGCAGTTACCAGACTAGTCGAGAGACCCAGTACTTC. It yields the protein CASSYQTSRETQYF.

The chain combines TRBV28 with TRBJ1-2, with D perhaps matching TRBD1 (6 bases). Germline CDR1 reads MDHEN; CDR2 reads SYDVKM. The CDR3 covers 16 residues. V shed 7 bases and J shed 0 bases, with 18 bases lying between them. DNA of the CDR3: TGTGCCAGCACCTTAGGGGGGGAGGGGGCTAACTATGGCTACACCTTC. It translates to CASTLGGEGANYGYTF.

The chain employs TRBV29-1 and TRBJ2-7; no clear D. Germline assignment: CDR1 SQVTM and CDR2 ANQGSEA. Trimming cost V 7 bases and J 0 bases, with 10 bases left between them. The CDR3 is 12 amino acids. CDR3 sequence reads: CSATSSSYEQYF. The CDR3 nucleotides are TGCAGCGCCACATCCAGCTCCTACGAGCAGTACTTC.

The chain uses TRBV20-1 and TRBJ2-7; D is tentatively TRBD1 or TRBD2 (5 bases each). With the DNA end fitting TRBJ2-4 better, the J assignment may be wrong. CDR3 length equals 16 residues. Per the germline V gene, CDR1 is DFQATT and CDR2 is SNEGSKA (reference sequence). CDR3 protein: CSAYLPGRRAQGIQYF. The CDR3 DNA is TGCAGTGCTTACCTACCGGGACGGCGGGCGCAAGGCATTCAGTACTTC.

This clonotype showed up just a few times. The J gene is TRBJ2-7, the V gene TRBV5-1, with D perhaps TRBD2 (5 bases). Trimming took off 4 bases at V and 4 bases at J, with 12 bases between the two ends. The germline gives CDR1 SGHRS, CDR2 YFSETQ. The CDR3 totals 13 residues. CDR3 loop: CASSRGIGYEQYF. The CDR3 nucleotides read TGCGCCAGCAGCAGAGGGATCGGATACGAGCAGTACTTC.

This rearrangement joins TRBV29-1 to TRBJ2-7; D call uncertain. This CDR3 has 12 residues. Germline loops: CDR1 SQVTM, CDR2 ANQGSEA. Trimming removed 1 base from V and 3 bases from J, with 7 bases in between. The CDR3 sequence: CSVEGPGYEQYF. CDR3 in DNA: TGCAGCGTTGAAGGTCCCGGCTACGAGCAGTACTTC.

The chain employs TRBV6-1 and TRBJ2-3; D gene unclear. The CDR3 runs to 12 residues. V was trimmed by 8 bases and J by 4 bases, leaving 10 bases between them. Germline V gene sequence: CDR1 MNHNS, CDR2 SASEGT. The CDR3 DNA is TGTGCCAGCCAAAAAGAATCAGATACGCAGTATTTT. Translation gives CASQKESDTQYF.

The chain has TRBV7-9 and TRBJ2-5; D not resolved. The J call is in doubt because the DNA end fits TRBJ2-7 better. CDR1 and CDR2 from the germline V gene are SEHNR and FQNEAQ (reference sequence). The CDR3 is made up of 14 amino acids. CDR3 bases: TGTGCCAGCAGCTCTTGGTTACAACCTTACGAGCAGTACTTC. Amino acids: CASSSWLQPYEQYF.

The V gene is TRBV12-3 or TRBV12-4, the J gene TRBJ2-7; 7 bases align to TRBD2. The J call may be mistaken, given a closer DNA end match to TRBJ2-5. The CDR3 is 13 amino acids. The CDR3 DNA is TGTGCCAGCAGTGTAGGCGGGGGTCAGACCCAGTACTTC. Translating gives CASSVGGGQTQYF.

This chain joins TRBV6-6 and TRBJ2-5; 7 bases line up with TRBD2. This CDR3 is 15 amino acids long. The V and J ends lost 2 bases and 11 bases, in that order; junction bases with no gene match: 14. The germline V gene encodes CDR1 MNHNY and CDR2 SVGAGI (reference sequence). Here the CDR3 reads CASSYQAGSHNEQYF. The CDR3 nucleotides read TGTGCCAGCAGTTACCAAGCGGGGAGCCACAATGAGCAGTACTTC.

This clonotype was recorded a few times. The J gene is TRBJ1-5, the V gene TRBV12-3 or TRBV12-4, with 8 bases that match TRBD1. The CDR3 runs 18 residues. The V and J ends lost 3 bases and 8 bases, in that order; junction bases with no gene match: 18. CDR3 in DNA: TGTGCCAGCAGTTTTTCGGGCATGGGACAGGCGATCGGGAAGCCCCAGCATTTT. Translation: CASSFSGMGQAIGKPQHF.

About this clonotype itself: This sequence may be a read error, since a much larger clone differs from it by one base. The V and J genes are TRBV29-1 and TRBJ1-4; a weak D match, TRBD1 (5 bases). The V gene lost 3 bases and the J gene lost 10 bases, with 12 bases spanning the gap. The CDR3 extends over 12 amino acids. Germline CDR1 is SQVTM and CDR2 is ANQGSEA. The CDR3, as DNA: TGCAGCGTTGAGCAGGGAGACGGAAAACTGTTTTTT. Residues: CSVEQGDGKLFF.

This clonotype has just a few counts. This CDR3 is CASSQRAAGADTQYF. In nucleotides, the CDR3 is TGTGCCAGCAGCCAAAGGGCCGCAGGGGCAGATACGCAGTATTTT. The chain carries TRBV3-1 and TRBJ2-3; D is possibly TRBD1 (6 bases). Per germline, CDR1 LGHDT and CDR2 YNNKEL (reference sequence). The CDR3 contains 15 residues. V was clipped by 2 bases and J by 4 bases, with 13 bases between them.